The sequence of this T cell receptor beta chain was determined in a study of blood T cells in healthy people across ages. Overall study results and limits: Aged donors had fewer naive CD4+ cells and lower diversity than long-lived donors. Unknown CMV status may confound age-related changes in expanded clones.

Details on this clonotype: What it binds is unknown. This may stem from a read error, because a much larger clone lies one nucleotide away.

Primers used in a second PCR of roughly 6 to 12 cycles were a sample-barcoded 5' primer and a J-beta primer mix. From the 5' RACE reads, TCRdb called clonotypes with MiXCR, one entry per CDR3 protein. This sample has some 790,000 distinct CDR3 sequences, with 29% found just once. Germline V gives CDR1 DFQATT, CDR2 SNEGSKA (reference sequence). Trimming removed 2 bases at V and 15 bases at J, with 20 bases between. This CDR3 region has 13 residues. The TCR originated in a woman aged 80 or over in good health. The genes are TRBV20-1 and TRBJ2-4, with TRBD1 as a possible D gene (5 bases). What was sequenced was blood. DNA of the CDR3: TGCAGTGCTAGAAGTGGGATGGGGCTGTTTTTGTACTTC. Its translation: CSARSGMGLFLYF.